Presented here are 30 T cell receptor beta chains from one specimen sequenced in a study of cytomegalovirus exposure and HLA in healthy donors. 13 Jbeta primers and 60 Vbeta primers were used for the PCR. Repertoires were generated with immunoSEQ multiplex PCR, while TCRdb's copy carries only in-frame clones and drops some. The profile shows 110,000 to 150,000 clones, 75% to 90% of them singletons. The specimen sequenced was PBMCs. The origin of the receptors is a female donor in good health and CMV-seronegative.

The CDR3 sequence: CASSPLNEQFF. Here the CDR3 DNA reads TGTGCCAGCAGTCCACTAAATGAGCAGTTCTTC. The genes are TRBV2 and TRBJ2-1; no clear D. This CDR3 is built from 11 residues. CDR1 SNHLY and CDR2 FYNNEI come from the germline V gene. V was cut by 5 bases and J by 7 bases, with 6 bases left in between.

This chain connects TRBV6-1 to TRBJ2-1; 8 bases map to TRBD1. Germline loops: CDR1 MNHNS, CDR2 SASEGT. V was clipped by 0 bases and J by 8 bases; unmatched bases: 3. CDR3 length equals 14 residues. The CDR3 region is CASSEAGQGYEQFF. CDR3 coding DNA: TGTGCCAGCAGTGAAGCCGGACAGGGTTATGAGCAGTTCTTC.

This clone has just one count. The chain is built from TRBV5-1 and TRBJ1-1; possibly TRBD1 for D (6 bases). The CDR3 has 14 amino acids. The germline V gene encodes CDR1 SGHRS and CDR2 YFSETQ. V was cut by 0 bases and J by 1 base, with 7 bases left in between. The CDR3 loop is CASSLGGPNTEAFF. The CDR3 bases are TGCGCCAGCAGCTTGGGGGGGCCGAACACTGAAGCTTTCTTT.

This chain links TRBV30 with TRBJ1-5; TRBD1 matches at 8 bases. The germline V gene has CDR1 GTSNPN and CDR2 SVGIG (reference sequence). This CDR3 has 15 amino acids. Trimming at V came to 0 bases and at J to 1 base, leaving 2 bases not matched to a gene. In nucleotides, the CDR3 is TGTGCCTGGAGTGTCGGACAGGGAAGCAATCAGCCCCAGCATTTT. Protein product: CAWSVGQGSNQPQHF.

In the case of this clone: Other nucleotide sequences in the sample specify the same CDR3. V and J are TRBV4-2 and TRBJ2-5; TRBD2 matches at 9 bases. The CDR3 is made up of 14 amino acids. Germline V gives CDR1 LGHNA, CDR2 YNFKEQ. Trimming cost V 4 bases and J 1 base; bases outside gene matches: 1. The CDR3 DNA reads TGTGCCAGCAGCCCGCGGGAGGGCCAAGAGACCCAGTACTTC. Translated, it gives CASSPREGQETQYF.

This clone was recorded a few times. The chain recombines TRBV18 with TRBJ2-3; D may be TRBD1 (5 bases). This CDR3 region has 17 residues. V was clipped by 1 base and J by 2 bases, with 16 bases between them. The germline CDR1 and CDR2 sequences are KGHSH and LQKENI. The CDR3 here is CASSPRYGSRDTDTQYF. The CDR3 region has the DNA TGTGCCAGCTCACCACGGTACGGGTCCAGGGACACAGATACGCAGTATTTT.

The genes are TRBV9 and TRBJ2-3, with 11 bases that match TRBD2. The ends lost 0 bases at V and 1 base at J; junction bases unmatched: 4. CDR3 length: 17 residues. Germline V gene sequence: CDR1 SGDLS, CDR2 YYNGEE. The DNA for the CDR3 is TGTGCCAGCAGCGTAGCGACTAGCGGGGCTCGCACAGATACGCAGTATTTT. Protein: CASSVATSGARTDTQYF.

The chain combines TRBV6-1 with TRBJ2-1, with 9 nucleotides matching TRBD1. The CDR3 is 15 residues long. V lost 5 bases, J lost 0 bases, and 2 bases stayed unmatched. In germline, CDR1 is MNHNS, CDR2 SASEGT. As DNA, the CDR3 is TGTGCCAGCAGTTGGGACAGGGCCTCCTACAATGAGCAGTTCTTC. As protein: CASSWDRASYNEQFF.

The chain links TRBV7-9 to TRBJ2-3, with 9 bases identical to TRBD2. The CDR3 runs 14 residues. V dropped 6 bases and J dropped 0; count of bases not matched to a gene: 1. Germline V gives CDR1 SEHNR, CDR2 FQNEAQ (reference sequence). CDR3 protein: CASRTSGSTDTQYF. As DNA, the CDR3 is TGTGCCAGCAGGACTAGCGGTAGCACAGATACGCAGTATTTT.

The CDR3 coding sequence is TGTGCCAGCAGCCAAGGACAGGGGAAGGCTCAGCCCCAGCATTTT. Encoded protein: CASSQGQGKAQPQHF. J is TRBJ1-5 and V is TRBV7-9; TRBD1 matches at 9 bases. With V trimmed by 5 bases and J by 6 bases, 8 bases remained unmatched. This CDR3 has 15 residues. Germline V gene data show CDR1 as SEHNR and CDR2 as FQNEAQ (reference sequence).

This chain links TRBV14 with TRBJ2-3; no definite D call. The CDR3 is 14 residues long. Germline lookup yields CDR1 SGHDN and CDR2 FVKESK. The V end was cut by 0 bases, the J end by 9 bases, with 13 bases between. The chain's CDR3 is CASSQDLAPPTQYF. As DNA, the CDR3 is TGTGCCAGCAGCCAAGATCTGGCCCCGCCGACGCAGTATTTT.

V gene TRBV5-1 combines with J gene TRBJ2-1; 12 bases line up with TRBD2. CDR3 length equals 15 residues. Germline lookup yields CDR1 SGHRS and CDR2 YFSETQ. The V segment lost 2 bases and the J segment 5 bases; nucleotides outside the gene matches: 2. The CDR3, as DNA: TGCGCCAGCAGCTTAAGGACTAGCGGGGACAATGAGCAGTTCTTC. It specifies CASSLRTSGDNEQFF.

This CDR3 reads CASSGRDTSSYEQYF. DNA for the CDR3: TGTGCCAGCAGTGGCCGGGACACGTCCTCCTACGAGCAGTACTTC. V and J are TRBV6-5 and TRBJ2-7; TRBD1 is a possible D gene (6 bases). This CDR3 contains 15 residues. The germline V gene has CDR1 MNHEY and CDR2 SVGAGI. With 5 bases removed from V and 0 bases from J, the gap between germline ends came to 14 bases.

The V call is TRBV7-3, the J call TRBJ1-2, with TRBD1 as a possible D gene (5 bases). Germline assignment: CDR1 SGHTA and CDR2 FQGTGA. The CDR3 contains 13 residues. Trimming removed 0 bases from V and 4 bases from J, with 6 bases in between. The CDR3 reads CASSLTGAYGYTF. DNA of the CDR3: TGTGCCAGCAGCTTAACAGGGGCCTATGGCTACACCTTC. The entire variable domain, with the rest obtained from reference TRBV7-3 and TRBJ1-2, is as follows: GAGVSQTPSNKVTEKGKYVELRCDPISGHTALYWYRQSLGQGPEFLIYFQGTGAADDSGLPNDRFFAVRPEGSVSTLKIQRTERGDSAVYLCASSLTGAYGYTFGSGTRLTVV.

This clone appeared a single time. V is TRBV19 and J is TRBJ1-4; D unclear. V dropped 8 bases and J dropped 0 bases, with 10 bases sitting between them. Germline V gene data show CDR1 as LNHDA and CDR2 as SQIVND (reference sequence). This CDR3 contains 14 residues. CDR3 protein: CASGDGATNEKLFF. In DNA form, the CDR3 reads TGTGCCAGTGGAGACGGAGCAACTAATGAAAAACTGTTTTTT.

This clone has just a few counts. The CDR3 bases are TGTGCCAGCAGCTTAACACGGGAGGGCCACGAGCAGTACTTC. This translates into CASSLTREGHEQYF. This chain uses TRBV7-6 with TRBJ2-7, with 8 bases identical to TRBD2. The CDR3 runs to 14 residues. V was clipped by 2 bases and J by 5 bases; unmatched bases: 5. The germline CDR1 and CDR2 sequences are SGHVS and FNYEAQ.

The J gene is TRBJ2-7, the V gene TRBV4-1; tentatively, D is TRBD1 (6 bases). This CDR3 region has 14 residues. Trimming shortened V by 2 bases and J by 5 bases, and 13 bases separated the two germline ends. Looked up from germline, CDR1 is MGHRA and CDR2 is YSYEKL. CDR3 DNA: TGCGCCAGCAGCCAAACCGGGACACTCGACGAGCAGTACTTC. Its translation: CASSQTGTLDEQYF.

The chain has TRBV27 and TRBJ2-5; tentatively, D is TRBD1 (6 bases). The germline V gene encodes CDR1 MNHEY and CDR2 SMNVEV (reference sequence). The CDR3 is 16 residues long. V lost 5 bases to trimming and J lost 5 bases, with 21 bases between them. As DNA, the CDR3 is TGTGCCAGCAGTCCCACCGGGACATTCAACGGGGAGACCCAGTACTTC. Amino acids: CASSPTGTFNGETQYF.

This sequence joins TRBV29-1 and TRBJ2-3; TRBD2 matches at 11 bases. After removal of 6 bases from V and 2 bases from J, the junction contained 25 bases not matched to a gene. The CDR3 is 21 residues long. The germline CDR1 and CDR2 sequences are SQVTM and ANQGSEA. This CDR3 reads CSVLYYMTQGLAGSLTDTQYF. The DNA of the CDR3 is TGCAGCGTCCTTTATTATATGACGCAAGGACTAGCGGGCAGCCTCACAGATACGCAGTATTTT.

In its sample, this clone was seen a few times. The chain employs TRBV27 and TRBJ2-1, with 9 bases lining up with TRBD2. This CDR3 contains 11 residues. Germline lookup yields CDR1 MNHEY and CDR2 SMNVEV (reference sequence). With 2 bases clipped from V and 15 bases from J, the junction kept 2 bases outside the gene matches. In nucleotides, the CDR3 is TGTGCCAGCAGTTTAGGGACTAGCATGTTCTTC. Residues: CASSLGTSMFF.

This clone was observed a single time. The chain recombines TRBV27 with TRBJ2-5; a possible D gene is TRBD2 (5 bases). The germline V and J ends were trimmed by 4 bases and 1 base, with 16 bases remaining between them. CDR1 is MNHEY, CDR2 SMNVEV, per germline (reference sequence). This CDR3 region has 16 residues. As DNA, the CDR3 is TGTGCCAGCAGTTCCCCCCCCTATGGAGGCCAAGAGACCCAGTACTTC. Amino acid sequence: CASSSPPYGGQETQYF.

The table lists this clone with a count of one. CDR3 coding DNA: TGTGCCAGCAGTTACTCCGGGGGGGGGCTCCCCTACGAGCAGTACTTC. Its protein product is CASSYSGGGLPYEQYF. This chain links TRBV6-5 with TRBJ2-7; 8 bases fit TRBD2. From germline, CDR1 is MNHEY and CDR2 SVGAGI. The CDR3 spans 16 residues. V shed 0 bases and J 2 bases; nucleotides not matched to a gene: 6.

This rearrangement joins TRBV29-1 to TRBJ2-7; perhaps TRBD1 as D (5 bases). V lost 7 bases to trimming and J lost 1 base, with 14 bases between them. The CDR3 runs 13 residues. Per the germline V gene, CDR1 is SQVTM and CDR2 is ANQGSEA. The CDR3 region has the DNA TGCAGCGCTCTACAGGACCCATCCTACGAGCAGTACTTC. Amino acid sequence: CSALQDPSYEQYF.

This chain joins TRBV7-9 and TRBJ2-5, with TRBD1 matching 7 bases. The germline V gene has CDR1 SEHNR and CDR2 FQNEAQ (reference sequence). This CDR3 is built from 14 residues. After removal of 5 bases from V and 7 bases from J, the junction contained 10 bases not matched to a gene. In DNA, the CDR3 is TGTGCCAGCAGCCGGGACAGCCTACCGGGGACCCAGTACTTC. Translation: CASSRDSLPGTQYF.

This clone came up once. V is TRBV5-1 and J is TRBJ1-2; tentative D call: TRBD1 (6 bases). This CDR3 has 16 amino acids. Germline values: CDR1 SGHRS, CDR2 YFSETQ. Between the trimmed V and J ends, which lost 0 bases and 0 bases, there was a span of 12 bases. This CDR3 reads CASSLEGTNSNYGYTF. The CDR3 DNA sequence: TGCGCCAGCAGCTTGGAAGGGACAAACTCTAACTATGGCTACACCTTC.

The rearrangement joins TRBV30 to TRBJ2-5; 7 positions match TRBD1. V shed 0 bases, J shed 5 bases, and the junction held 6 bases outside the gene matches. Germline V CDR1 and CDR2: GTSNPN, SVGIG (reference sequence). The CDR3 sequence is 14 residues long. In DNA form, the CDR3 reads TGTGCCTGGAGTGTAGGGGGCAGAGGGGAGACCCAGTACTTC. Protein sequence: CAWSVGGRGETQYF.

Regarding this clone: One end of the junction does not line up with germline, which may come from a read error. The chain is built from TRBV2 and TRBJ2-3; 13 bases match TRBD2. This CDR3 contains 14 residues. Germline-derived CDR1 and CDR2 are SNHLY and FYNNEI. The CDR3 protein is CASRTSGSKDTQYF. The CDR3 DNA reads TGTGCCAGCCGGACTAGCGGGAGCAAAGATACGCAGTATTTT.

The J gene is TRBJ2-2, the V gene TRBV9; 9 bases map to TRBD2. Trimming removed 2 bases from V and 6 bases from J; junction bases left unmatched: 5. CDR3 length: 15 amino acids. The V gene's germline CDR1 is SGDLS and CDR2 YYNGEE. The CDR3 sequence is CASSVRTSDPGELFF. For the CDR3, the DNA is TGTGCCAGCAGCGTGCGGACTAGCGATCCCGGGGAGCTGTTTTTT.

This clone appeared a single time. It is unclear where the CDR3 begins or ends on the DNA, so no DNA is shown, and the CDR3 is as TCRdb lists it. V and J are TRBV27 and TRBJ2-7; TRBD1 was called by the table and not checked on the DNA. Including both end residues, the CDR3 is 16 amino acids long. Germline CDR1 MNHEY, CDR2 SMNVEV (reference sequence). The CDR3 spells CASSLGMGANSYEQYF.

The chain couples TRBV11-2 to TRBJ2-5, with 8 bases matching TRBD1. CDR3 length: 16 amino acids. With 5 bases clipped from V and 5 bases from J, the junction kept 13 bases outside the gene matches. Germline lookup yields CDR1 SGHAT and CDR2 FQNNGV. CDR3 coding DNA: TGTGCCAGCAGCCACGCCGACAGGGGTTATTTGGAGACCCAGTACTTC. Translation: CASSHADRGYLETQYF.